The 28 T cell receptor beta chains below all came from one sample that was sequenced in a study of vaccination and CD4 T cells after COVID-19. Their recognized antigens are unknown. Sequenced with the Oncomine TCR Beta short-read assay was DNA taken from cultured CD4+ T cells. TCRdb fed the PCR reads into MiXCR, producing one record per CDR3 protein. Of under 15,000 distinct CDR3 sequences listed, 50% are singletons. This sample's treatment: roughly nine-day PBMC culture with coronavirus spike peptide pools or control peptides (ViraFEST assay). Sample: CD4+ T cells from blood, cultured in vitro. Receptors originate from a human donor who had recovered from COVID-19.

CDR3 in amino acids: CASTLGPFQFEETQYF. CDR3 in DNA: TGTGCCAGCACCCTGGGGCCTTTTCAGTTCGAGGAGACCCAGTACTTC. The chain uses TRBV11-3 and TRBJ2-5, with D perhaps matching TRBD1 (5 bases). CDR1 is SGHNT and CDR2 is YENEEA in the germline V gene. V lost 7 bases, J lost 5 bases, and 23 bases lay in between. The CDR3 is 16 amino acids.

This clonotype has a handful of counts. The chain is built from TRBV7-9 and TRBJ1-6; D is unresolved. This CDR3 spans 13 amino acids. Germline loops: CDR1 SEHNR, CDR2 FQNEAQ (reference sequence). Trimming shortened V by 2 bases and J by 9 bases, and 8 bases separated the two germline ends. This CDR3 reads CASSLLTGSPLHF. In DNA form, the CDR3 reads TGTGCCAGCAGCTTACTGACGGGTTCACCCCTCCACTTT.

The gene calls are TRBV5-1 and TRBJ2-1, with TRBD2 identical over 7 bases. The trim removed 0 bases at V and 3 bases at J, leaving 3 bases unmatched. The CDR3 is 15 residues long. Germline V gene lookup returns CDR1 SGHRS and CDR2 YFSETQ. The CDR3 nucleotides are TGCGCCAGCAGCTTGGTCCGGGGGGTCTACAATGAGCAGTTCTTC. This translates into CASSLVRGVYNEQFF. The full variable domain, in which reference TRBV5-1 and TRBJ2-1 provide the parts outside the CDR3, is KAGVTQTPRYLIKTRGQQVTLSCSPISGHRSVSWYQQTPGQGLQFLFEYFSETQRNKGNFPGRFSGRQFSNSRSEMNVSTLELGDSALYLCASSLVRGVYNEQFFGPGTRLTVL.

The V call is TRBV18, the J call TRBJ1-1, with 11 bases matching TRBD1. This CDR3 is built from 15 residues. J was trimmed by 1 base and V by 3 bases; bases with no gene match: 1. Germline V gene sequence: CDR1 KGHSH, CDR2 LQKENI. The CDR3 reads CASSPGTGGNTEAFF. CDR3 DNA sequence: TGTGCCAGCTCACCGGGGACAGGGGGGAACACTGAAGCTTTCTTT.

The V gene is TRBV29-1, the J gene TRBJ1-2; D unclear. Germline loops: CDR1 SQVTM, CDR2 ANQGSEA. V lost 2 bases and J 4 bases, leaving 8 bases between the germline ends. The CDR3 covers 12 residues. This CDR3 is CSVELVGYGYTF. CDR3 nucleotide sequence: TGCAGCGTTGAACTGGTAGGCTATGGCTACACCTTC. Full variable domain (rest looked up from reference TRBV29-1 and TRBJ1-2): SAVISQKPSRDICQRGTSLTIQCQVDSQVTMMFWYRQQPGQSLTLIATANQGSEATYESGFVIDKFPISRPNLTFSTLTVSNMSPEDSSIYLCSVELVGYGYTFGSGTRLTVV.

The chain couples TRBV10-3 to TRBJ2-1; TRBD2 matches at 10 bases. V lost 7 bases to trimming and J lost 6 bases; unmatched junction nucleotides: 6. CDR3 length equals 14 residues. Per germline, CDR1 ENHRY and CDR2 SYGVKD. The CDR3 reads CAIMSGGAGNEQFF. As DNA, the CDR3 is TGTGCCATCATGAGCGGGGGGGCAGGCAATGAGCAGTTCTTC.

V usage is TRBV7-8 and J usage is TRBJ2-5, with a weak D call TRBD2 (6 bases). The CDR3 is 14 residues long. CDR1 is SGHVS, CDR2 FQNEAQ, per germline. Trimming took 2 bases from V and 4 from J, leaving 11 bases between them. The CDR3: CASSLRTEGETQYF. The CDR3 DNA follows: TGTGCCAGCAGCTTAAGGACGGAGGGAGAGACCCAGTACTTC.

The rearrangement joins TRBV30 to TRBJ2-3; 9 nucleotides agree with TRBD2. This CDR3 is 15 amino acids long. V trimming: 0 bases; J trimming: 1 base; junction bases outside the gene matches: 2. Germline CDR1 and CDR2: GTSNPN and SVGIG (reference sequence). CDR3 region: CAWSVSSGGTDTQYF. The CDR3, as DNA: TGTGCCTGGAGTGTCTCTAGCGGGGGCACAGATACGCAGTATTTT.

The table lists this clonotype with a few counts. The chain combines TRBV14 with TRBJ1-3; D is uncertain. Deletions cut 8 bases from V and 0 bases from J, with 2 bases between. The germline V gene has CDR1 SGHDN and CDR2 FVKESK. This CDR3 has 11 amino acids. DNA for the CDR3: TGTGCCAGCCGCTCTGGAAACACCATATATTTT. Amino acid sequence: CASRSGNTIYF.

The chain has TRBV7-2 and TRBJ1-6; D is ambiguous. CDR3 size: 14 residues. The V gene lost 6 bases and the J gene lost 7 bases, with 13 bases spanning the gap. CDR1 is SGHTA, CDR2 FQGNSA, per germline. The DNA for the CDR3 is TGTGCCAGCAGAGTGCGCGGGCCGAATTCACCCCTCCACTTT. It specifies CASRVRGPNSPLHF. The full variable domain, its missing parts supplied by reference TRBV7-2 and TRBJ1-6, is GAGVSQSPSNKVTEKGKDVELRCDPISGHTALYWYRQSLGQGLEFLIYFQGNSAPDKSGLPSDRFSAERTGGSVSTLTIQRTQQEDSAVYLCASRVRGPNSPLHFGNGTRLTVT.

The chain employs TRBV20-1 and TRBJ1-4; D is uncertain. Deletions cut 3 bases from V and 1 base from J, with 9 bases between. Germline V gene data show CDR1 as DFQATT and CDR2 as SNEGSKA (reference sequence). The CDR3 is 14 residues long. The CDR3 nucleotides read TGCAGTGCTAGCCGGCTACGAACTAATGAAAAACTGTTTTTT. Amino acid sequence: CSASRLRTNEKLFF.

The rearrangement joins TRBV19 to TRBJ1-6; no firm D call. The germline gives CDR1 LNHDA, CDR2 SQIVND (reference sequence). The CDR3 is 17 amino acids. V lost 3 bases and J lost 4, with 16 bases in between. The DNA for the CDR3 is TGTGCCAGTAGTATCAGAGGGAGGAGCGGTTATAATTCACCCCTCCACTTT. Translation gives CASSIRGRSGYNSPLHF. Combining the CDR3 with reference TRBV19 and TRBJ1-6 gives the whole variable domain DGGITQSPKYLFRKEGQNVTLSCEQNLNHDAMYWYRQDPGQGLRLIYYSQIVNDFQKGDIAEGYSVSREKKESFPLTVTSAQKNPTAFYLCASSIRGRSGYNSPLHFGNGTRLTVT.

The rearrangement uses TRBV21-1 and TRBJ2-1; the listed D gene, TRBD1, was not tested against the DNA. TRBV21-1 is a documented pseudogene. The CDR3 extends over 14 amino acids. The CDR3 is CASSKPRGRNEQFF. As DNA, the CDR3 is TGTGCCAGCAGCAAACCCCGGGGTAGAAATGAGCAGTTCTTC.

This clonotype was counted only a few times. The chain employs TRBV5-4 and TRBJ1-1; D uncertain. The germline V and J ends were trimmed by 3 bases and 10 bases, with 19 bases remaining between them. CDR3 length: 14 residues. CDR1 is SGHNT and CDR2 is YYREEE in the germline V gene (reference sequence). The CDR3 is CASSSPTALGGAFF. The CDR3 region has the DNA TGTGCCAGCAGCTCCCCAACAGCCTTGGGAGGAGCTTTCTTT.

This clonotype has more than one count but fewer than ten. This chain uses TRBV27 with TRBJ1-1; D is uncertain. Per the germline V gene, CDR1 is MNHEY and CDR2 is SMNVEV (reference sequence). V was trimmed by 2 bases and J by 3 bases, leaving 7 bases between them. This CDR3 has 13 residues. CDR3 sequence: CASSLRGDTEAFF. The CDR3 DNA reads TGTGCCAGCAGTTTACGTGGGGACACTGAAGCTTTCTTT.

The genes are TRBV11-2 and TRBJ2-2; a possible D gene is TRBD2 (7 bases). Trimming stripped 2 bases from V and 4 bases from J, with 17 bases between. CDR1 is SGHAT, CDR2 FQNNGV, per germline. The CDR3 runs 17 residues. CDR3 protein: CASSLWRGGRSTGELFF. The CDR3 region has the DNA TGTGCCAGCAGCTTATGGCGCGGGGGCCGGAGCACCGGGGAGCTGTTTTTT.

This chain uses TRBV4-3 with TRBJ1-1; weak D call: TRBD1 (6 bases). The CDR3 loop spans 14 amino acids. The germline V and J ends were trimmed by 3 bases and 1 base, with 9 bases remaining between them. Germline V gives CDR1 LGHNA, CDR2 YSLEER. The DNA for the CDR3 is TGCGCCAGCAGCCAGGAGACAGGGAACACTGAAGCTTTCTTT. Protein product: CASSQETGNTEAFF.

The J gene is TRBJ1-2, the V gene TRBV3-1; possible D gene TRBD1, 5 bases. Per germline, CDR1 LGHDT and CDR2 YNNKEL (reference sequence). The CDR3 is 13 residues long. The V end was cut by 4 bases, the J end by 7 bases, with 13 bases between. The CDR3 reads CASSLNRLRGYTF. CDR3 sequence (DNA): TGTGCCAGCAGCCTTAACAGGCTCCGTGGCTACACCTTC.

The rearrangement joins TRBV7-6 to TRBJ2-5, with 7 positions matching TRBD2. With 1 base clipped from V and 0 bases from J, the junction kept 2 bases outside the gene matches. Per germline, CDR1 SGHVS and CDR2 FNYEAQ. This CDR3 is built from 15 residues. This chain's CDR3 is CASSLGGLNQETQYF. The CDR3, as DNA: TGTGCCAGCAGCTTAGGGGGACTAAACCAAGAGACCCAGTACTTC.

The chain's CDR3 is CARDGGALSEKLFF. CDR3 coding DNA: TGTGCCCGGGACGGGGGCGCGTTAAGTGAAAAACTGTTTTTT. The J gene is TRBJ1-4, the V gene TRBV30, with a tentative D call TRBD1 (6 bases). Germline V gene lookup returns CDR1 GTSNPN and CDR2 SVGIG (reference sequence). The CDR3 is made up of 14 amino acids. Trimming shortened V by 8 bases and J by 7 bases, and 20 bases separated the two germline ends. Drawing the rest from reference TRBV30 and TRBJ1-4, the complete variable domain is SQTIHQWPATLVQPVGSPLSLECTVEGTSNPNLYWYRQAAGRGLQLLFYSVGIGQISSEVPQNLSASRPQDRQFILSSKKLLLSDSGFYLCARDGGALSEKLFFGSGTQLSVL.

This clonotype has just a few counts. The junction shows a germline mismatch at one end, possibly a read error. The chain employs TRBV7-7 and TRBJ2-5, with TRBD2 as a possible D gene (5 bases). The V gene's germline CDR1 is SSHAT and CDR2 FNYEAQ (reference sequence). This CDR3 contains 13 residues. The CDR3 sequence: CASSLAPQETQYF. The CDR3 bases are TGTGCTAGCAGCTTAGCGCCGCAAGAGACCCAGTACTTC.

The chain links TRBV10-2 to TRBJ2-1; 11 nucleotides align to TRBD2. Germline CDR1 WSHSY, CDR2 SAAADI. Trimming took 0 bases from V and 6 from J; bases not matched to a gene: 4. CDR3 length: 16 amino acids. CDR3 sequence: CASSESLAGGINEQFF. In DNA, the CDR3 is TGCGCCAGCAGTGAGTCCTTAGCGGGGGGGATCAATGAGCAGTTCTTC.

This clonotype has a handful of counts. The rearrangement uses TRBV7-9 and TRBJ1-2; D is ambiguous. The CDR3 consists of 14 residues. Trimming pared 3 bases from V and 6 bases from J, leaving 14 bases between. The V gene's germline CDR1 is SEHNR and CDR2 FQNEAQ (reference sequence). CDR3 region: CASSFMDRADGYTF. As DNA, the CDR3 is TGTGCCAGCAGCTTTATGGATAGGGCTGATGGCTACACCTTC. Full variable domain (remainder filled in from reference TRBV7-9 and TRBJ1-2): DTGVSQNPRHKITKRGQNVTFRCDPISEHNRLYWYRQTLGQGPEFLTYFQNEAQLEKSRLLSDRFSAERPKGSFSTLEIQRTEQGDSAMYLCASSFMDRADGYTFGSGTRLTVV.

This clonotype was found a few times. CDR3 residues: CATSGSERTGDRGYTF. CDR3 DNA: TGTGCCACCAGCGGATCGGAAAGGACAGGGGATCGCGGCTACACCTTC. This chain connects TRBV15 to TRBJ1-2, with 9 bases matching TRBD1. The ends lost 5 bases at V and 8 bases at J; junction bases unmatched: 15. The CDR3 loop spans 16 amino acids. The germline CDR1 and CDR2 sequences are LNHNV and YYDKDF (reference sequence). The full variable domain, rest sourced from reference TRBV15 and TRBJ1-2, is DAMVIQNPRYQVTQFGKPVTLSCSQTLNHNVMYWYQQKSSQAPKLLFHYYDKDFNNEADTPDNFQSRRPNTSFCFLDIRSPGLGDTAMYLCATSGSERTGDRGYTFGSGTRLTVV.

The chain couples TRBV25-1 to TRBJ1-3, with D tentatively TRBD1 (5 bases). Germline V gene lookup returns CDR1 MGHDK and CDR2 SYGVNS. The V and J ends lost 2 bases and 4 bases respectively, with 9 bases between them. This CDR3 comprises 14 residues. The CDR3 sequence: CASSEPGQGNTIYF. The DNA of the CDR3 is TGTGCCAGCAGTGAACCGGGGCAAGGAAACACCATATATTTT.

The J gene is TRBJ1-5, the V gene TRBV6-5; TRBD1 is a possible D gene (5 bases). Deletions cut 3 bases from V and 3 bases from J, with 9 bases between. Germline CDR1 reads MNHEY; CDR2 reads SVGAGI. This CDR3 region has 14 residues. CDR3 loop: CASSYTGDNQPQHF. CDR3 nucleotide sequence: TGTGCCAGCAGTTATACAGGAGACAATCAGCCCCAGCATTTT.

This chain joins TRBV4-3 and TRBJ2-3, with 8 nucleotides matching TRBD2. CDR1 and CDR2 from the germline V gene are LGHNA and YSLEER. The CDR3 runs to 19 residues. J gave up 5 bases and V 0 bases, and 16 bases lay outside the gene matches. CDR3 DNA: TGCGCCAGCAGCCAAGACCGGAACAATCGGGGGGGCCAGGAAGATACGCAGTATTTT. Protein sequence: CASSQDRNNRGGQEDTQYF.

V gene TRBV6-5 combines with J gene TRBJ1-2; 10 bases are shared with TRBD1. CDR1 and CDR2 from the germline V gene are MNHEY and SVGAGI. This CDR3 is built from 17 residues. After removal of 4 bases from V and 6 bases from J, the junction contained 14 bases not matched to a gene. The DNA for the CDR3 is TGTGCCAGCAGTTTAGGGATTCCGGGACAGGGGAACCATGGCTACACCTTC. This sequence encodes CASSLGIPGQGNHGYTF.